A selection of T cell receptor beta chains follows, all from one sample in a study of T cell responses to AZD1222 COVID-19 vaccine. The data were produced by immunoSEQ multiplex PCR, yet TCRdb's version contains in-frame clones alone and is incomplete. This sample has roughly 150,000 clones, with around 91% found just once. The sample was peripheral blood, taken on day 0 of AZD1222 vaccination. The receptor set was obtained from an adult in good health. The CDR3 runs from the conserved cysteine through the conserved F or W. D genes are given only for firm matches. Only part of the rows carry a size: once, few, many, or a class if the clone is expanded.

TRBV5-1	once	.	TRBJ1-2	TGCGCCAGCCGGATCAGGGCCCCCTCTATGGACTACACCTTC	CASRIRAPSMDYTF
TRBV29-1	few	.	TRBJ2-7	TGCAGCGTGAGCGGAGGGGACCGAGACTACGAGCAGTACTTC	CSVSGGDRDYEQYF
TRBV19	.	.	TRBJ1-4	TGTGCCAGTATGGACATAAGGGGCACGGGAACTAATGAAAAACTGTTTTTT	CASMDIRGTGTNEKLFF
TRBV4-2	.	.	TRBJ2-5	TGTGCCAGCAGCCCGCCACTCGAGGGGGTATTCCAAGAGACCCAGTACTTC	CASSPPLEGVFQETQYF
TRBV20-1	.	.	TRBJ1-1	TGCAGTGCTAGAGAGGACAGTGAAGCTTTCTTT	CSAREDSEAFF
TRBV10-3	.	.	TRBJ1-2	TGTGCCAGTCTGGGGGGTAACTATGGCTACACCTTC	CASLGGNYGYTF
TRBV9	few	.	TRBJ2-7	TGTGCCAGCAGCGTAGCCCCGGATAGATACGAGCAGTACTTC	CASSVAPDRYEQYF
TRBV3-1/TRBV3-2	.	TRBD2	TRBJ2-1	TGTGCCAGCAGACCGAGGACTAGCGGGACGGTCAATGAGCAGTTCTTC	CASRPRTSGTVNEQFF
TRBV14	.	.	TRBJ1-1	TGTGCCAGCAGCCAAGATTCTGGATGGAGCACTGAAGCTTTCTTT	CASSQDSGWSTEAFF
TRBV5-1	.	.	TRBJ2-1	TGCGCCAGCAGCCCGTACGATTGGGATGAGCAGTTCTTC	CASSPYDWDEQFF
TRBV4-1	.	.	TRBJ2-7	TGCGCCAGCAGCCAAGTTGGGAGTGAGGGGCAGTACTTC	CASSQVGSEGQYF
TRBV2	.	.	TRBJ1-6	TGTGCCAGCTCGGAGGTGACGTATAATTCACCCCTCCACTTT	CASSEVTYNSPLHF
TRBV18	.	.	TRBJ1-1	TGTGCCAGCTCACCACCGGGGTTTGCTGAAGCTTTCTTT	CASSPPGFAEAFF
TRBV7-8	few	.	TRBJ1-1	TGTGCCAGCAGCTTAGTATTTTATATCTCGGGAGCTGAAGCTTTCTTT	CASSLVFYISGAEAFF
TRBV28	.	.	TRBJ2-7	TGTGCCAGCAGTTTATGGGTGGGCCAAAGCTCCTACGAGCAGTACTTC	CASSLWVGQSSYEQYF
TRBV29-1	once	.	TRBJ1-4	TGCAGCGCCAGGGAGGGATGGGGCGAAAAACTGTTTTTT	CSAREGWGEKLFF
TRBV4-1	.	TRBD1	TRBJ1-4	TGCGCCAGCAGCCCTACAGGGGGACAGGGGGTCGGAGAAAAACTGTTTTTT	CASSPTGGQGVGEKLFF
TRBV11-2	few	.	TRBJ2-7	TGTGCCAGCAGCTTACGCGACGAGCAGTACTTC	CASSLRDEQYF
TRBV13	once	TRBD1	TRBJ1-2	TGTGCCAGCAGCCCCGGGGACAGAACTTCTGGCTACACCTTC	CASSPGDRTSGYTF
TRBV5-8	once	TRBD1	TRBJ1-2	TGTGCCAGCAGCCCACGGGGACAGGTTAACTATGGCTACACCTTC	CASSPRGQVNYGYTF
TRBV28	.	.	TRBJ1-1	TGTGCCAGCAGTTTACAGAACACTGAAGCTTTCTTT	CASSLQNTEAFF
TRBV24-1	.	TRBD1	TRBJ1-5	TGTGCCACCAGTGACGGCGGACAGGGACCCTATCAGCCCCAGCATTTT	CATSDGGQGPYQPQHF
TRBV5-1	few	TRBD1	TRBJ2-1	TGCGCCAGCAGCTGGGGTGACAGGGGGTACAATGAGCAGTTCTTC	CASSWGDRGYNEQFF
TRBV27	once	.	TRBJ1-1	TGTGCCAGCAGTTACCCCCAAGGCCCAGCTTTCTTT	CASSYPQGPAFF
TRBV5-1	few	.	TRBJ1-3	TGCGCCAGCAGCTCGGGGAGCTCTGGAAACACCATATATTTT	CASSSGSSGNTIYF
TRBV4-1	.	.	TRBJ1-2	TGCGCCAGCAGCCAAGATCAGCGGATCTATGGCTACACCTTC	CASSQDQRIYGYTF
TRBV21-1	once	.	TRBJ2-3	TGTGCCAGCAGCACTACGGGGACCACAGATACGCAGTATTTT	CASSTTGTTDTQYF
TRBV5-4	.	.	TRBJ2-3	TGTGCCAGCAGCTTGGCCGTGGAAAGCACAGATACGCAGTATTTT	CASSLAVESTDTQYF
TRBV30	once	.	TRBJ1-2	TGTGCCTGGAGTTTTGCGGGAAGAGGAGGCTACACCTTC	CAWSFAGRGGYTF
TRBV13	.	TRBD2	TRBJ2-7	TGTGCCAGCAGCCAAATGAGCGGGAATTCCTACGAGCAGTACTTC	CASSQMSGNSYEQYF
TRBV2	.	.	TRBJ1-5	TGTGCCAGCAGTGATGGGGGTTTTATCCAGCCCCAGCATTTT	CASSDGGFIQPQHF
TRBV4-1	.	TRBD1	TRBJ1-4	TGCGCCAGCAGCTTACACGGGACAGGGAATGAAAAACTGTTTTTT	CASSLHGTGNEKLFF
TRBV27	.	.	TRBJ1-5	TGTGCCAGCATGGAGGGGTCGTGGGGCAATCAGCCCCAGCATTTT	CASMEGSWGNQPQHF
TRBV30	.	.	TRBJ1-1	TGTGCCTGCCTCCCGACAGAGAACACTGAAGCTTTCTTT	CACLPTENTEAFF
TRBV5-6	.	.	TRBJ1-2	TGTGCCAGCAGCTTTTTCTTGCCGAGGATGGCTAACTATGGCTACACCTTC	CASSFFLPRMANYGYTF
TRBV6-4	.	.	TRBJ2-2	TGTGCCAGCAGTGCTCGGGAGTCGGGGGAGCTGTTTTTT	CASSARESGELFF